These 9 T cell receptor beta chains share one sample of origin, sequenced in a study of T cells expressing NK-cell markers. One entry per CDR3 protein, without DNA, is what TCRdb gives after re-calling the 5' RACE reads. The listing records about 390,000 distinct CDR3 sequences. The sequenced sample consisted of blood T cells: a sorted CD56 or NKG2C T cell subset, CD4+ or CD8+ T cells, or bulk PBMC T cells (not recorded which). These receptors originate from a woman between 45 and 65 years old in good health.

The chain employs TRBV12-3 or TRBV12-4 and TRBJ2-5; TCRdb reports TRBD2, a call that lacks DNA to check it against. The CDR3 length is 14 residues. The CDR3 here is CASSLGTRFETQYF.

The chain combines TRBV12-3 or TRBV12-4 with TRBJ2-1; TCRdb gives TRBD2 as the D gene, but with no DNA this cannot be confirmed. This CDR3 region has 18 residues. CDR3 residues: CASSFLGVAGTSYNEQFF.

The chain combines TRBV5-1 with TRBJ2-3. Per the germline V gene, CDR1 is SGHRS and CDR2 is YFSETQ. The CDR3 spans 15 residues. This chain's CDR3 is CASSLAAPGPDTQYF. Full variable domain (rest looked up from reference TRBV5-1 and TRBJ2-3): KAGVTQTPRYLIKTRGQQVTLSCSPISGHRSVSWYQQTPGQGLQFLFEYFSETQRNKGNFPGRFSGRQFSNSRSEMNVSTLELGDSALYLCASSLAAPGPDTQYFGPGTRLTVL.

The chain carries TRBV27 and TRBJ2-1; the TCRdb call, TRBD2, lacks DNA for checking. Per the germline V gene, CDR1 is MNHEY and CDR2 is SMNVEV (reference sequence). This CDR3 region has 15 residues. The CDR3 region is CASRGTGAPGDEQFF.

The chain uses TRBV20-1 and TRBJ2-7; the TCRdb D gene call, TRBD2, has no DNA to confirm it. Germline V lookup: CDR1 DFQATT, CDR2 SNEGSKA (reference sequence). The CDR3 is 17 residues long. The chain's CDR3 is CSARESGLATVSYEQYF.

The rearrangement links TRBV29-1 to TRBJ1-5; TCRdb names TRBD1, which stays unverified in the absence of DNA. CDR1 SQVTM and CDR2 ANQGSEA come from the germline V gene. The CDR3 sequence is 14 residues long. CDR3 loop: CSASTGGADQPQHF.

This chain uses TRBV12-3 or TRBV12-4 with TRBJ2-7; the D call of TRBD1 rests on TCRdb alone, since no DNA is present to check it. The CDR3 spans 15 residues. CDR3 loop: CASSLAGTPYYEQYF.

V is TRBV2 and J is TRBJ1-5; TCRdb selects TRBD1, and the lack of DNA leaves this call unchecked. Germline values: CDR1 SNHLY, CDR2 FYNNEI. The CDR3 extends over 15 amino acids. The CDR3 sequence is CASSLGAALNQPQHF.

The V call is TRBV5-1, the J call TRBJ2-7; no DNA is available, so the TRBD2 call from TCRdb remains unchecked. Per germline, CDR1 SGHRS and CDR2 YFSETQ. This CDR3 comprises 14 residues. The CDR3: CASSFTSGLYEQYF.